This TCR beta chain was captured in a study of cytomegalovirus exposure and HLA in healthy donors. Study background: Findings of an earlier analysis included over 95 million unique TCR beta sequences from around 180 million T cells.

Study conclusions and caveats: Serostatus for CMV was the only available immune exposure information. Earlier results showed most TCR beta V segments being productive about 87% or about 30% of the time.

Both 60 Vbeta primers and 13 Jbeta primers went into the PCR. Profiling relied on immunoSEQ multiplex PCR, and the TCRdb table lists in-frame clones only, not all of them. This sample carries 130,000 or so clones, about 81% of them seen once, and the ten largest clones take about 1.8%. This CDR3 is built from 14 residues. CDR1 and CDR2 (germline): SEHNR, FQNEAQ (reference sequence). Healthy individuals who donated bone marrow served as the donors. Worth noting for this clone: Its antigen remains unknown. At one end, the junction sequence differs from germline, possibly due to a read error.

The sequencing input was PBMCs. The V call is TRBV7-9, the J call TRBJ1-5; perhaps TRBD1 as D (5 bases). The clonotype comes from a man aged 35-49 years in good health and CMV-seronegative. CDR3: CSSSLSTANQPQHF. CDR3 bases: TGTTCCAGCAGCTTATCGACAGCTAATCAGCCCCAGCATTTT.